The clone carrying this T cell receptor beta chain was detected a few times. Its specificity is unknown. This entry comes from a study of post-analysis software for immune sequencing data. Study overall: Relapsing-remitting, secondary progressive and progressive-relapsing multiple sclerosis were all included among the disease courses.

Study results and caveats: Compared with controls, patients showed significantly lower normalized Chao1 diversity. Strong co-clustering by F measure was evident for samples that had been prepared in the same batch. TRBV segments more frequent in patients than in controls numbered several and included TRBV5-6, TRBV5-1 and TRBV20-1.

The authors incorporated unique molecular identifiers into the TCR beta cDNA libraries. It was from approximately 0.91 to 9.4 million T cells that roughly 0.5 million cDNA molecules came. TCRdb analysed the PCR reads with MiXCR anew, one entry per CDR3 protein. This sample yields more than 450,000 distinct CDR3 sequences, of which around 44% are seen a single time; around 1.7% belongs to the top ten. V dropped 0 bases and J dropped 7; count of bases not matched to a gene: 20. This CDR3 comprises 21 residues. Germline loops: CDR1 LGHNA, CDR2 YNFKEQ. The chain joins TRBV4-2 to TRBJ2-1; 11 bases line up with TRBD2. Sample: blood. The receptor was isolated from a girl aged 10 to 17 with multiple sclerosis. CDR3 in amino acids: CASSQDLFGVAGGPIRNEQFF. CDR3 nucleotide sequence: TGTGCCAGCAGCCAAGATCTATTCGGCGTAGCGGGGGGGCCGATTAGAAATGAGCAGTTCTTC.